This TCR beta chain was sequenced in a study of control samples from healthy donors and cancer patients. Germline V gene sequence: CDR1 LNHDA, CDR2 SQIVND (reference sequence). Trimming took 5 bases from V and 2 from J, leaving 10 bases between them. The CDR3 consists of 14 residues. Sequencing was performed with immunoSEQ multiplex PCR; in TCRdb, only in-frame clones are kept and a portion is missing. The table includes 130,000 or so clones, 85% to 90% detected once. Relative to its sample, this clone is medium-sized. The same CDR3 also results from other DNA sequences found in this sample. This rearrangement joins TRBV19 to TRBJ1-5, with D perhaps TRBD1 (5 bases). The material sequenced was PBMCs. The receptor was derived from a man aged 50-59 years with head and neck cancer. The CDR3 DNA follows: TGTGCCAGTAGTCCGGACACCGGCAATCAGCCCCAGCATTTT. Amino acids: CASSPDTGNQPQHF.